This entry features one T cell receptor beta chain sequence. The data belong to a study of cytomegalovirus exposure and HLA in healthy donors. Primers: 60 Vbeta forward and 13 Jbeta reverse. Profiling relied on immunoSEQ multiplex PCR, and the TCRdb table lists in-frame clones only, not all of them. The sample yields tens of thousands of clones, 70% to 80% seen once. V lost 5 bases, J lost 8 bases, and 8 bases stayed unmatched. The CDR3 has 14 residues. The germline CDR1 and CDR2 sequences are SGHTA and FQGNSA. The receptor was derived from a man in his forties or fifties in good health and CMV-seropositive. Sequenced: PBMCs. The V and J genes are TRBV7-2 and TRBJ1-3, with TRBD1 identical over 8 bases. CDR3 nucleotides: TGTGCCAGCAGCCCGGACAGGGAGATGGACACCATATATTTT. It yields the protein CASSPDREMDTIYF.